The clone carrying this TCR beta chain has just a few counts. Its antigen is unidentified. Expressed TCRB transcripts got sequenced, as all isolated RNA was reverse transcribed. Produced via immunoSEQ multiplex PCR; TCRdb's table is partial and in-frame only. This sample carries 150,000 to 200,000 clones, roughly 60% of them seen once, and the ten largest clones take roughly 0.092%. The source of the sample is a study of beta chain features in type 1 diabetes. The study, taken as a whole, reports: Patients with Type 1 diabetes showed moderately but significantly shorter TCRB CDR3s in all four CD4+ subsets.

The CDR3 is 15 residues long. The ends were cut back, 2 bases at V and 4 bases at J, with 13 bases in the middle. Germline CDR1 is ENHRY and CDR2 is SYGVKD. The V call is TRBV10-3, the J call TRBJ2-3; D remains ambiguous. The clonotype comes from a young man with type 1 diabetes. Sequenced sample: naive CD4+ T cells from blood. The CDR3 region has the DNA TGTGCCATCAGTGAGACCCGACCTGGAGCAGATACGCAGTATTTT. It codes for CAISETRPGADTQYF.